This T cell receptor (beta chain) is from a study of neurological immune-mediated disorders (dated by TCRdb to between 2018 and 2020). For context, the study as a whole: Among the approximately 35 multiple sclerosis patients, relapsing-remitting MS accounted for approximately 30 and secondary progressive MS accounted for 3. Alongside PBMC samples, the set of about 97 TCR-beta libraries contained longitudinal samples, technical triplicates, and paired CD4+ and CD8+ T-cell subsets that had been sorted. The study compared peripheral blood TCR-beta repertoires of HTLV-I-associated myelopathy (HAM/TSP) patients, multiple sclerosis patients and healthy controls using UMI-based sequencing. The cohort was made up of around 70 subjects, consisting of some 15 HAM/TSP patients, around 35 multiple sclerosis patients and approximately 20 healthy controls. The study at large found these results: Expanded clones from different subjects shared no identical CDR3 amino acid sequences, which suggests that TCR-beta repertoires were private in all groups. TCR clonal expansion was highest in HAM/TSP patients and lowest in MS patients, with MS patients falling below even healthy controls. In a phylogenetic analysis, the repertoires of 18 out of 34 MS patients fell into a single cluster of related CDR3 sequences, pointing to a possible signature at the repertoire level. No association of the MS cluster with clinical or MRI features was observed, and the need for larger cohorts was stated by the authors.

V loses 0 bases, J loses 3 bases, and the germline ends lie 6 bases apart. The germline V gene specifies SGHRS as CDR1 and YFSETQ as CDR2. From the cysteine up to the phenylalanine, the CDR3 has a length of 13 residues. Only the CDR3 DNA stays, 39 bases, in frame from base 1. For unsorted PBMC libraries, 2 million PBMCs were used after storage in RNAlater at -80 degrees C until RNA extraction. The multiple sclerosis patients were enrolled in a US clinical protocol that used magnetic resonance imaging to evaluate disease progression. PBMCs were separated from peripheral blood using Ficoll-Hypaque density gradient centrifugation and then cryopreserved in liquid nitrogen. To synthesize cDNA, template-switch 5'RACE was performed with a primer carrying a 10-nucleotide random unique molecular identifier so that each TCR transcript was tagged. Every sequencing run covered 15-18 subjects and yielded more than 180 million TCR-beta sequences. The RNeasy kit was used to extract total RNA. The KAPA Real-time Library Amplification kit was used to amplify TCR-beta VDJ regions with primers for the TCR constant region and the 5'RACE anchor. A first PCR added sample indexes and Illumina adaptors, and a second PCR then raised library yield. After purification with Ampure beads, the TCR product of roughly 650 bp was size-selected on a 2% E-gel SizeSelection system. Before pooling, library quality was assessed on a Bioanalyzer, concentration was determined with Qubit, and library quantification was performed with the Kapa Library Quantification kit. Paired-end 2 x 150 bp sequencing of the libraries was performed on an Illumina HiSeq 2500. To increase sequence diversity, 25-30% phiX was spiked into each library pool. From the authors' description of their analysis: Quality-filtered reads were processed with the UMI-based MiGEC pipeline, and over 90% of raw TCR sequences were removed by the MiGEC pipeline during error correction. VDJ genes were aligned to IMGT germline references, and clonotypes were defined by unique CDR3 amino acid sequence plus V-J genes. Clonal expansion, Shannon diversity, and CDR3 relatedness (CalcPairwiseDistances, ClusterSamples) were evaluated with VDJtools, and phylogenetic trees were built with CLCbio workbench. Clones with at least 8 unique UMIs were defined as expanded, with this threshold being based on coefficient-of-variation modelling across technical triplicates. The public reads were run again by TCRdb, first through fastp at Q25 and then through MiXCR, and only productive beta chains were kept. Entries that share a CDR3 protein sequence are merged under the most common genes and DNA. TCRdb, rather than the study authors, made the V and J calls. The sample table shows about 66,000 distinct CDR3 sequences, and about 4% are seen once. The top ten hold 1.3% of the sample.

In this sample, this clonotype turned up many times. Its antigen is not yet known. Nothing much larger sits one base from this clone, and base qualities are not available. The rearrangement combines TRBV5-1 with TRBJ1-1, with no confidently assigned D gene. Sequencing was carried out using PBMCs. The sequence was obtained from a man between 25 and 39 years old with multiple sclerosis. The CDR3 protein is CASSLEVYTEAFF. DNA sequence: TGCGCCAGCAGCTTGGAAGTTTACACTGAAGCTTTCTTT.